The rows below give T cell receptor beta chains drawn from one sample of a study of T-cell reconstitution after alpha-beta-depleted transplantation in children. From the PCR reads, TCRdb called clonotypes with MiXCR, one entry per CDR3 protein. The profile shows 700,000 to 850,000 distinct CDR3 sequences, approximately 15% of them singletons. The sample in question was PBMCs, mostly from graft donor cells, obtained 360 days after TCRalphabeta/CD19-depleted stem cell transplant. The receptors come from a male patient between 5 and 17 years old who had a stem cell transplant for acute lymphoblastic leukemia, so the T cells may come from the graft donor. Both conserved end residues are part of each CDR3. The D gene is left open where the match is weak. The size of a clone is reported for some rows only, either as once, few or many, or as a class for expanded clones.

d_gene,len,j_gene,abundance,v_gene,CDR3nt,CDR3aa
-,12,TRBJ1-1,few,TRBV24-1,TGTGCCACCAGTGATTTCGGGGATGAAGCTTTCTTT,CATSDFGDEAFF
TRBD2,18,TRBJ2-3,-,TRBV6-5,TGTGCCAGCAGTTACGGGCCTAGCGGGGTAACTAGCACAGATACGCAGTATTTT,CASSYGPSGVTSTDTQYF
-,13,TRBJ2-1,-,TRBV7-9,TGTGCCAGCAGCCTGTGGACTGTCAATGAGCAGTTCTTC,CASSLWTVNEQFF
-,16,TRBJ2-2,-,TRBV10-2,TGCGCCAGCATCCCGGCCGGGACACTGAACACCGGGGAGCTGTTTTTT,CASIPAGTLNTGELFF
-,18,TRBJ2-1,-,TRBV29-1,TGCAGCGGACCCACGCCCCCACACATGGAGTTACCTAACAATGAGCAGTTCTTC,CSGPTPPHMELPNNEQFF
TRBD2,15,TRBJ2-1,few,TRBV12-3/TRBV12-4,TGTGCCAGCAGTTTAACCCGCGGGGGGCCAAATGAGCAGTTCTTC,CASSLTRGGPNEQFF
TRBD1,18,TRBJ2-2,-,TRBV5-5,TGTGCCAGCAGCTTGACGTGGACAGGGCGTAAGGGTACCGGGGAGCTGTTTTTT,CASSLTWTGRKGTGELFF
-,15,TRBJ2-1,-,TRBV27,TGTGCCAGCACCTATACCCCTCTACGATACAATGAGCAGTTCTTC,CASTYTPLRYNEQFF
TRBD2,12,TRBJ2-1,many,TRBV5-6,TGTGCCAGCAGCTTACTAGCGAATGAGCAGTTCTTC,CASSLLANEQFF
-,14,TRBJ1-1,few,TRBV20-1,TGCAGTGCCCCAACGAGGGGTATGAACACTGAAGCTTTCTTT,CSAPTRGMNTEAFF
-,13,TRBJ2-2,few,TRBV11-2,TGTGCCAGCAGCCGGACTGAGACCGGGGAGCTGTTTTTT,CASSRTETGELFF
-,12,TRBJ2-1,few,TRBV7-3,TGTGCCAGCAGCTCTTACAATGAGGAGCAGTTCTTC,CASSSYNEEQFF
-,16,TRBJ1-2,few,TRBV10-2,TGCGCCAGCCCCGCGGCTATCCACAACGGACGCTATGGCTACACCTTC,CASPAAIHNGRYGYTF
-,12,TRBJ2-2,many,TRBV12-3/TRBV12-4,TGTGCCAGCAGTACTATCACCGGGGAGCTGTTTTTT,CASSTITGELFF
TRBD2,18,TRBJ2-2,-,TRBV4-1,TGCGCCAGCAGCCACAAGACTAGCGGGAGGGTGAACACCGGGGAGCTGTTTTTT,CASSHKTSGRVNTGELFF
TRBD2,15,TRBJ2-1,-,TRBV7-9,TGTGCCAGCAGCCGTAGCGGGAGGTTGTACAATGAGCAGTTCTTC,CASSRSGRLYNEQFF
-,15,TRBJ1-2,few,TRBV12-3/TRBV12-4,TGTGCCAGCAGTTTGATTTGGGGGACTAACTATGGCTACACCTTC,CASSLIWGTNYGYTF
-,18,TRBJ2-3,few,TRBV24-1,TGTGCCACCAGTGATTTGCAACGCAGGGAGAAGAGCACAGATACGCAGTATTTT,CATSDLQRREKSTDTQYF
TRBD1,16,TRBJ1-6,-,TRBV20-1,TGCAGTGCTAACCAGGGGGCGAGCTCCTATAATTCACCCCTCCACTTT,CSANQGASSYNSPLHF
TRBD2,16,TRBJ2-5,-,TRBV5-1,TGCGCCAGCAGCGTACTAGCGGGAGGGCCCCGGGAGACCCAGTACTTC,CASSVLAGGPRETQYF